The 25 T cell receptor beta chains presented below share a single source sample, sequenced in a study of T cell responses to AZD1222 COVID-19 vaccine (dated by TCRdb to about 2021). Sample time point, as interpreted from the label and publication: about 28 days (+/-7) after the second vaccine dose. Library generation was performed with the immunoSEQ multiplex PCR assay. Entries here come from immuneACCESS through TCRdb and include only in-frame sequences with V and J called. Some clones fail to appear in such tables; in the studies checked, an unresolved V gene covers under half of the shortfall, and the cause of the remainder is unknown. The table for this sample lists roughly 150,000 clones; 91% of them were counted only once. Of the sample, 3.5% to 4% falls within the top ten clones. The sample was peripheral blood, taken 28 days after the second AZD1222 dose. All receptors derive from an adult who received the AZD1222 COVID-19 vaccine.

The J gene is TRBJ1-5, the V gene TRBV30, with 7 bases identical to TRBD1. The CDR3 totals 12 residues. The V and J ends lost 4 bases and 5 bases, in that order; junction bases with no gene match: 2. The germline V gene encodes CDR1 GTSNPN and CDR2 SVGIG (reference sequence). The CDR3 region is CAWNRGDQPQHF. DNA of the CDR3: TGTGCCTGGAACAGGGGCGATCAGCCCCAGCATTTT.

This chain's CDR3 is CASSFTSSYEQYF. In DNA form, the CDR3 reads TGTGCCAGCAGTTTTACTAGCTCCTACGAGCAGTACTTC. The chain couples TRBV5-8 to TRBJ2-7; D perhaps matches TRBD2 (5 bases). CDR1 and CDR2 from the germline V gene are SGHTS and YDEGEE. The CDR3 totals 13 residues. V was shortened by 5 bases and J by 0 bases, with 9 bases between the two germline ends.

This clone is a singleton in its sample. The same CDR3 arises from other DNA sequences in this sample as well. The chain uses TRBV5-1 and TRBJ1-1; D gene ambiguous. This CDR3 has 14 amino acids. The germline CDR1 and CDR2 sequences are SGHRS and YFSETQ. The ends were cut back, 0 bases at V and 3 bases at J, with 9 bases in the middle. CDR3 residues: CASSLGGTYTEAFF. The CDR3 DNA reads as TGCGCCAGCAGCTTGGGGGGAACCTACACTGAAGCTTTCTTT. Full variable domain (rest looked up from reference TRBV5-1 and TRBJ1-1): KAGVTQTPRYLIKTRGQQVTLSCSPISGHRSVSWYQQTPGQGLQFLFEYFSETQRNKGNFPGRFSGRQFSNSRSEMNVSTLELGDSALYLCASSLGGTYTEAFFGQGTRLTVV.

This chain uses TRBV29-1 with TRBJ2-3; D is possibly TRBD2 (6 bases). CDR1 is SQVTM and CDR2 is ANQGSEA in the germline V gene. The CDR3 consists of 15 residues. Trimming took off 4 bases at V and 2 bases at J, with 16 bases between the two ends. CDR3 residues: CSVGIFRGSTDTQYF. CDR3 DNA: TGCAGCGTTGGGATCTTTCGGGGGTCCACAGATACGCAGTATTTT.

The chain recombines TRBV19 with TRBJ2-1; 11 bases map to TRBD2. After removal of 9 bases from V and 10 bases from J, the junction contained 8 bases not matched to a gene. The length of the CDR3 is 13 residues. CDR1 and CDR2 from the germline V gene are LNHDA and SQIVND (reference sequence). As DNA, the CDR3 is TGTGCCAGAGTAGCGGGAGGGCCAAGAGAGCAGTTCTTC. Amino acids: CARVAGGPREQFF.

V and J are TRBV11-3 and TRBJ2-7, with no clear D. In germline, CDR1 is SGHNT, CDR2 YENEEA. Trimming removed 5 bases from V and 4 bases from J, with 6 bases in between. The length of the CDR3 is 11 residues. This CDR3 is CASSPDYEQYF. In DNA, the CDR3 is TGTGCCAGCAGCCCCGATTACGAGCAGTACTTC.

As regards this clone: This same CDR3 is encoded by further DNA sequences in the sample. The rearrangement joins TRBV2 to TRBJ2-2; 13 positions agree with TRBD2. This CDR3 spans 16 amino acids. CDR1 is SNHLY, CDR2 FYNNEI, per germline. Losses at the gene ends were 7 bases for V and 4 bases for J; bases not matched to a gene: 6. CDR3: CASKLAGGRGTGELFF. CDR3 nucleotide sequence: TGTGCCAGCAAACTAGCGGGGGGGCGCGGCACCGGGGAGCTGTTTTTT.

DNA of the CDR3: TGTGCCAGCAGTGAAAGGCAGCAGCAGTACTTC. This sequence encodes CASSERQQQYF. The chain carries TRBV6-1 and TRBJ2-7; the D is unclear. Germline CDR1 and CDR2: MNHNS and SASEGT. CDR3 size: 11 residues. The ends were cut back, 2 bases at V and 8 bases at J, with 7 bases in the middle.

The gene calls are TRBV5-8 and TRBJ1-5, with TRBD1 matching 7 bases. Germline V gene lookup returns CDR1 SGHTS and CDR2 YDEGEE. The trim removed 2 bases at V and 3 bases at J, leaving 8 bases unmatched. The CDR3 runs 16 residues. CDR3 DNA sequence: TGTGCCAGCAGCTTAGGGGGCCCGGGGGTCAATCAGCCCCAGCATTTT. Translated, it gives CASSLGGPGVNQPQHF. The variable domain in full, completed from reference TRBV5-8 and TRBJ1-5, reads EAGVTQSPTHLIKTRGQQATLRCSPISGHTSVYWYQQALGLGLQFLLWYDEGEERNRGNFPPRFSGRQFPNYSSELNVNALELEDSALYLCASSLGGPGVNQPQHFGDGTRLSIL.

The chain employs TRBV21-1 and TRBJ1-1; whether TRBD1, the table's D call, matches the DNA was not checked. TRBV21-1 is labeled a pseudogene. The CDR3 has 18 amino acids. DNA for the CDR3: TGTGCCAGCAGCAAACCCCGGACAGGGAGCTTCGTGAACACTGAAGCTTTCTTT. Residues: CASSKPRTGSFVNTEAFF.

The chain joins TRBV28 to TRBJ1-2; D might be TRBD1 (6 bases). CDR1 and CDR2 (germline): MDHEN, SYDVKM. Trimming took off 3 bases at V and 6 bases at J, with 11 bases between the two ends. The CDR3 extends over 13 amino acids. In nucleotides, the CDR3 is TGTGCCAGCAGTTTGAAACAGGGAAATGGCTACACCTTC. Translation: CASSLKQGNGYTF.

In its sample, this clone was seen once. The J gene is TRBJ1-5, the V gene TRBV7-2, with unresolved D. The CDR3 has 14 residues. Germline values: CDR1 SGHTA, CDR2 FQGNSA. V was cut by 1 base and J by 0 bases, with 4 bases left in between. This CDR3 reads CASSLEYSNQPQHF. The CDR3 bases are TGTGCCAGCAGCTTAGAGTATAGCAATCAGCCCCAGCATTTT.

This clone was seen once. This chain connects TRBV29-1 to TRBJ2-1; possibly TRBD2 for D (5 bases). There are 11 residues in the CDR3. V lost 7 bases and J 8 bases, leaving 12 bases between the germline ends. Germline lookup yields CDR1 SQVTM and CDR2 ANQGSEA. CDR3 coding DNA: TGCAGCGGAAGGACTTTCGATGAGCAGTTCTTC. It yields the protein CSGRTFDEQFF.

Note on this clone: An end of the junction does not agree with germline; a read error may underlie this. The V and J genes are TRBV7-7 and TRBJ1-1; D is unclear. Germline V gene data show CDR1 as SSHAT and CDR2 as FNYEAQ (reference sequence). The CDR3 has 16 amino acids. The CDR3 bases are TGTGCTAGCAGCACCAGGACCCCGCAAGCCAACACTGAAGCTTTCTTT. Translating gives CASSTRTPQANTEAFF.

CDR3 nucleotide sequence: TGTGCCAGCAGCTTAGGGACAGGGTTTGAAAAACTGTTTTTT. The encoded protein is CASSLGTGFEKLFF. The chain employs TRBV7-2 and TRBJ1-4; 8 nucleotides line up with TRBD1. There are 14 residues in the CDR3. Unmatched junction bases numbered 2, after V lost 1 base and J lost 7 bases. The germline V gene has CDR1 SGHTA and CDR2 FQGNSA.

The CDR3 region has the DNA TGTGCCAGCAGGACTTCCCTGGGGACAGGGACTAATGAAAAACTGTTTTTT. Amino acids: CASRTSLGTGTNEKLFF. This chain joins TRBV25-1 and TRBJ1-4, with 9 bases matching TRBD1. CDR3 length: 17 amino acids. CDR1 and CDR2 (germline): MGHDK, SYGVNS. Germline trimming cut 6 bases from V and 2 bases from J; bases unmatched to any gene: 10.

The CDR3 DNA is TGTGCCAGCAGCCCAGACTGGGAGCGGGGGGAATACACCGGGGAGCTGTTTTTT. Translated, it gives CASSPDWERGEYTGELFF. The rearrangement links TRBV7-2 to TRBJ2-2; 9 bases match TRBD2. Losses at the gene ends were 5 bases for V and 3 bases for J; bases not matched to a gene: 13. The CDR3 runs 18 residues. In germline, CDR1 is SGHTA, CDR2 FQGNSA.

This clone was seen just once. The chain carries TRBV6-1 and TRBJ2-7, with a weak D call TRBD2 (6 bases). Deletions cut 3 bases from V and 4 bases from J, with 13 bases between. CDR3 length: 14 residues. Looked up from germline, CDR1 is MNHNS and CDR2 is SASEGT. The CDR3, as DNA: TGTGCCAGCAGTGACGGAGGGTTTGTTTACGAGCAGTACTTC. Protein product: CASSDGGFVYEQYF.

The J gene is TRBJ2-1, the V gene TRBV5-1; 7 positions agree with TRBD2. This CDR3 is built from 15 residues. V trimming: 4 bases; J trimming: 2 bases; junction bases outside the gene matches: 6. Germline V gene lookup returns CDR1 SGHRS and CDR2 YFSETQ. In DNA, the CDR3 is TGCGCCAGCAGCGGAGGCGGACTAGCCTACAATGAGCAGTTCTTC. Amino acid sequence: CASSGGGLAYNEQFF.

The chain couples TRBV5-6 to TRBJ1-3; TRBD1 is a possible D gene (6 bases). The germline CDR1 and CDR2 sequences are SGHDT and YYEEEE. The CDR3 spans 19 residues. Trimming took off 0 bases at V and 0 bases at J, with 19 bases between the two ends. The CDR3 nucleotides are TGTGCCAGCAGCTTGGGGAATTCTGCCGGGGGCAGCTCTGGAAACACCATATATTTT. The encoded protein is CASSLGNSAGGSSGNTIYF.

This chain uses TRBV6-5 with TRBJ1-5, with 10 bases aligning to TRBD1. J was trimmed by 4 bases and V by 6 bases; bases with no gene match: 6. The CDR3 has 15 amino acids. The germline V gene has CDR1 MNHEY and CDR2 SVGAGI. The CDR3: CASRDRGPGNQPQHF. For the CDR3, the DNA is TGTGCCAGCAGAGACAGGGGGCCGGGGAATCAGCCCCAGCATTTT.

This sequence joins TRBV6-6 and TRBJ1-6; perhaps TRBD1 as D (6 bases). The germline gives CDR1 MNHNY, CDR2 SVGAGI (reference sequence). CDR3 size: 15 residues. V dropped 8 bases and J dropped 8 bases, with 19 bases sitting between them. CDR3: CASWFGGRADSPLHF. CDR3 nucleotides: TGTGCCAGCTGGTTCGGGGGCAGGGCCGATTCACCCCTCCACTTT.

This clone was seen a handful of times. This sequence joins TRBV29-1 and TRBJ1-1; a weak D match, TRBD1 (5 bases). V was pared by 7 bases and J by 0 bases, with 9 bases between. The CDR3 is 12 amino acids. Per the germline V gene, CDR1 is SQVTM and CDR2 is ANQGSEA. The CDR3 bases are TGCAGCGGCGACAGATTGAACACTGAAGCTTTCTTT. Translating gives CSGDRLNTEAFF.

The chain couples TRBV27 to TRBJ1-3; no firm D call. Germline CDR1 MNHEY, CDR2 SMNVEV (reference sequence). CDR3 length: 14 amino acids. With 6 bases removed from V and 0 bases from J, the gap between germline ends came to 9 bases. The CDR3 is CASSHSYSGNTIYF. CDR3 nucleotide sequence: TGTGCCAGCAGCCACAGCTACTCTGGAAACACCATATATTTT.

The chain employs TRBV7-9 and TRBJ1-2; D is ambiguous. Germline CDR1 and CDR2: SEHNR and FQNEAQ (reference sequence). This CDR3 spans 11 amino acids. V was pared by 5 bases and J by 4 bases, with 5 bases between. This CDR3 reads CASSPGYGYTF. The CDR3 bases are TGTGCCAGCAGCCCAGGCTATGGCTACACCTTC.